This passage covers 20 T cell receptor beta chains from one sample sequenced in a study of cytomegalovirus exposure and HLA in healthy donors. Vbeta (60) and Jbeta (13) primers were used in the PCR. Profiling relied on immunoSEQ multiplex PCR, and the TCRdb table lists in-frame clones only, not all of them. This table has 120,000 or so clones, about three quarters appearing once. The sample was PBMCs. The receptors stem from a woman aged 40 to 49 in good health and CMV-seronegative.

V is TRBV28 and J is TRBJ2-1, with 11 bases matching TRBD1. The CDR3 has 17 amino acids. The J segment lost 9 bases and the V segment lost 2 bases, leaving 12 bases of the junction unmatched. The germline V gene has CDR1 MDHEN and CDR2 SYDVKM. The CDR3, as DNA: TGTGCCAGCAGTTTAGGCGTAAGGACAGGGGGCTTAGGTGAGCAGTTCTTC. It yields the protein CASSLGVRTGGLGEQFF.

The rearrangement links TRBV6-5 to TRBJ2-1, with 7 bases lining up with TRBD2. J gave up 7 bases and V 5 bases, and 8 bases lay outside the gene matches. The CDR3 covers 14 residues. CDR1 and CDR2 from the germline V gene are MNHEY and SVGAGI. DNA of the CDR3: TGTGCCAGCAGTCGAGGACTAGGTTTTAATGAGCAGTTCTTC. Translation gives CASSRGLGFNEQFF.

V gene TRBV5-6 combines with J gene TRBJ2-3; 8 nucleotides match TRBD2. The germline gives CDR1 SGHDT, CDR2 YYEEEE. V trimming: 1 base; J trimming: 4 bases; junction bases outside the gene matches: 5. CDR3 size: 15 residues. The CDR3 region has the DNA TGTGCCAGCAGCTTGCCACTAGCGGTCGCAGATACGCAGTATTTT. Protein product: CASSLPLAVADTQYF.

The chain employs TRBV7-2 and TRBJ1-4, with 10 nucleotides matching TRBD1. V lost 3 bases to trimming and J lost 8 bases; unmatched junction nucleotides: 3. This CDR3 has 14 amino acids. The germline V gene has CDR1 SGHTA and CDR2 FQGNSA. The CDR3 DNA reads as TGTGCCAGCAGCTTGGGACAGGGGAGCGAAAAACTGTTTTTT. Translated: CASSLGQGSEKLFF.

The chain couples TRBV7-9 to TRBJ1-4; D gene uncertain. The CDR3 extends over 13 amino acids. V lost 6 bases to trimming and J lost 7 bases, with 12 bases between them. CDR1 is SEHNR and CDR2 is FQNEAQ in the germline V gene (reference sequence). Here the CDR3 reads CASSRSSGEKLFF. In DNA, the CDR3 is TGTGCCAGCAGTCGGTCATCGGGTGAAAAACTGTTTTTT.

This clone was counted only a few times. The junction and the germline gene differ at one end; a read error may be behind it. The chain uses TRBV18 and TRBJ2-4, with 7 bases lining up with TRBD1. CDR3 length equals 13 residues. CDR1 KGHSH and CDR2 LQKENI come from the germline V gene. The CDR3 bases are TGTGCCAGCTCACCACGGGACAGAAACAGTCAGTACTTC. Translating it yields CASSPRDRNSQYF.

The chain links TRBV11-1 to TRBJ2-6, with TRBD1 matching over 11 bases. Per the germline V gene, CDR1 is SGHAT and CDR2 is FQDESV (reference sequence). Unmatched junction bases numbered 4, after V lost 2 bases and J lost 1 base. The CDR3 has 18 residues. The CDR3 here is CASSLQRDRGSGANVLTF. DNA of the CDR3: TGTGCCAGCAGCTTACAACGGGACAGGGGGTCTGGGGCCAACGTCCTGACTTTC. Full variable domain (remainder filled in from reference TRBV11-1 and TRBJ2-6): EAEVAQSPRYKITEKSQAVAFWCDPISGHATLYWYRQILGQGPELLVQFQDESVVDDSQLPKDRFSAERLKGVDSTLKIQPAELGDSAMYLCASSLQRDRGSGANVLTFGAGSRLTVL.

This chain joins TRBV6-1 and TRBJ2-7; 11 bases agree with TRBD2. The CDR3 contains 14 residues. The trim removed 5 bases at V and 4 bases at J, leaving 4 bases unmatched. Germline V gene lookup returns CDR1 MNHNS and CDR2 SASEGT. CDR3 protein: CASSSLAGGYEQYF. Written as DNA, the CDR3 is TGTGCCAGCAGTTCCCTAGCGGGAGGATACGAGCAGTACTTC.

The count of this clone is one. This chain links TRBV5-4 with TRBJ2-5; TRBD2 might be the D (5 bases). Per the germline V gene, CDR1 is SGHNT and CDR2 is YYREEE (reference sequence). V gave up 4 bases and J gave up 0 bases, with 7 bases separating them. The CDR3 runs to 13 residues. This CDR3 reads CASSNGNQETQYF. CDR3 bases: TGTGCCAGCAGCAACGGGAACCAAGAGACCCAGTACTTC.

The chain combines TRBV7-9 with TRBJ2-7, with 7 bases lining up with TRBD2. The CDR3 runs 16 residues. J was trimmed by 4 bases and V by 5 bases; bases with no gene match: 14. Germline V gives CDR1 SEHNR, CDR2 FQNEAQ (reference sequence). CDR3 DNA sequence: TGTGCCAGCAGCGCCCAGCGGGGACTATTGATGTACGAGCAGTACTTC. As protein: CASSAQRGLLMYEQYF.

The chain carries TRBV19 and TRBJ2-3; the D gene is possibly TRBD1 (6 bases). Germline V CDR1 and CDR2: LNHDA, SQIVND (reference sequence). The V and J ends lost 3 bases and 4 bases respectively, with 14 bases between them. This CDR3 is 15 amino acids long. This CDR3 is CASSMGAGVADTQYF. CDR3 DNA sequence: TGTGCCAGTAGTATGGGGGCAGGGGTGGCAGATACGCAGTATTTT.

CDR3 sequence: CASSPVGAGGYNEQFF. CDR3 in DNA: TGTGCCAGCAGCCCGGTGGGAGCGGGGGGGTACAATGAGCAGTTCTTC. The chain joins TRBV9 to TRBJ2-1; 10 positions agree with TRBD2. This CDR3 spans 16 amino acids. CDR1 and CDR2 from the germline V gene are SGDLS and YYNGEE. The junction had 8 bases not matched to a gene; V was cut back by 4 bases and J by 4 bases. Together with reference TRBV9 and TRBJ2-1, the CDR3 gives the full variable domain: DSGVTQTPKHLITATGQRVTLRCSPRSGDLSVYWYQQSLDQGLQFLIQYYNGEERAKGNILERFSAQQFPDLHSELNLSSLELGDSALYFCASSPVGAGGYNEQFFGPGTRLTVL.

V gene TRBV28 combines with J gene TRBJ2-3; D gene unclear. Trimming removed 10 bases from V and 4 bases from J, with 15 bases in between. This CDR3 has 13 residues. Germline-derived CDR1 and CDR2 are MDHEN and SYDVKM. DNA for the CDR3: TGTGCCACAGAGAGTCTAGGCCCAGATACGCAGTATTTT. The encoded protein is CATESLGPDTQYF.

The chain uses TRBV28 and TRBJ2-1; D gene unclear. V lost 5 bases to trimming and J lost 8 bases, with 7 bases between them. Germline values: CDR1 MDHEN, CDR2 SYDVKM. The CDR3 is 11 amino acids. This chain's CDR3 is CASSRRYEQFF. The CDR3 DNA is TGTGCCAGCAGTCGGCGGTATGAGCAGTTCTTC.

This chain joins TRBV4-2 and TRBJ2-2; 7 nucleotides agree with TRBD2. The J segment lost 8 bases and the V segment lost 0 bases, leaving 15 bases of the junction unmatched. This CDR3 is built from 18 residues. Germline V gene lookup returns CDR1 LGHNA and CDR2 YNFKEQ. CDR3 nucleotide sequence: TGTGCCAGCAGCCAAGAGGGGGGGGTGGTATTAGGGGTTGGGGAGCTGTTTTTT. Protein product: CASSQEGGVVLGVGELFF.

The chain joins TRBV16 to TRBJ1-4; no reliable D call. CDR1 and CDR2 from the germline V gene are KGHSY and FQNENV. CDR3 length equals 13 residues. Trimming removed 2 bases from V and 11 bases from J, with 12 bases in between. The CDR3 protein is CASSQDEGWKLFF. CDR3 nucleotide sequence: TGTGCCAGCAGCCAAGATGAGGGCTGGAAACTGTTTTTT.

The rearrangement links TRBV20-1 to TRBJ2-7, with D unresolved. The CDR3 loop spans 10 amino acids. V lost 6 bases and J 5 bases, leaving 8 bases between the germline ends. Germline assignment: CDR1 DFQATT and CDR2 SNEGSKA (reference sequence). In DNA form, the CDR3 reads TGCAGTGCCCGAGAGGACGAGCAGTACTTC. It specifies CSAREDEQYF.

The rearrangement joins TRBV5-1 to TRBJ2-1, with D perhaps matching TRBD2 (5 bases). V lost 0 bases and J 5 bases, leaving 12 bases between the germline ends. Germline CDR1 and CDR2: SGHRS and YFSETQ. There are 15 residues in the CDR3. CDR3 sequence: CASSLGFLGDNEQFF. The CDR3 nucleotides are TGCGCCAGCAGCTTGGGATTCTTGGGAGACAATGAGCAGTTCTTC.

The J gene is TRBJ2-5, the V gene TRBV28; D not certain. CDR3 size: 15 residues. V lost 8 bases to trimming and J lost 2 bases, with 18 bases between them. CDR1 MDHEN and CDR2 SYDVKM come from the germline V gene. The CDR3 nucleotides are TGTGCCAGCTACTCGAGGTATCGGCTACAAGAGACCCAGTACTTC. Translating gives CASYSRYRLQETQYF.

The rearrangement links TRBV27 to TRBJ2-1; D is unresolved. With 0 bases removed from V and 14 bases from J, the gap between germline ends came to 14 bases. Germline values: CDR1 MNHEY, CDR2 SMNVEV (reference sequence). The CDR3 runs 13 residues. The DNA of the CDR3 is TGTGCCAGCAGTTTATCCAGCGCTGCCAGAAAGTTCTTC. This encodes CASSLSSAARKFF.